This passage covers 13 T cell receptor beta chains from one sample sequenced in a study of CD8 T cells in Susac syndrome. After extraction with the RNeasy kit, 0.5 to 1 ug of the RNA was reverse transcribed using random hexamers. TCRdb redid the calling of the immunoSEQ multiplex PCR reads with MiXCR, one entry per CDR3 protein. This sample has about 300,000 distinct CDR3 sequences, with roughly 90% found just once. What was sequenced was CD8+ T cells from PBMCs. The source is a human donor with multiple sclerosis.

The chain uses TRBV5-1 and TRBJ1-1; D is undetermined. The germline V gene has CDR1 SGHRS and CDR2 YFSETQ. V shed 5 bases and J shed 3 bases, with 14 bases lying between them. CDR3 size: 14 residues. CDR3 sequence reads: CASSPQRGDTEAFF. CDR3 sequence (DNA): TGCGCCAGCAGTCCTCAACGGGGAGACACTGAAGCTTTCTTT. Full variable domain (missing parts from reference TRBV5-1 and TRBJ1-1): KAGVTQTPRYLIKTRGQQVTLSCSPISGHRSVSWYQQTPGQGLQFLFEYFSETQRNKGNFPGRFSGRQFSNSRSEMNVSTLELGDSALYLCASSPQRGDTEAFFGQGTRLTVV.

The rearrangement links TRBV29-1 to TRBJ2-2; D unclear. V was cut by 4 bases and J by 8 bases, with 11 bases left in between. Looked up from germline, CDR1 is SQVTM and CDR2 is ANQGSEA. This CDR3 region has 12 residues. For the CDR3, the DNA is TGCAGCGTTGTTGGCCCCCAGGGGGAGCTGTTTTTT. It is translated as CSVVGPQGELFF.

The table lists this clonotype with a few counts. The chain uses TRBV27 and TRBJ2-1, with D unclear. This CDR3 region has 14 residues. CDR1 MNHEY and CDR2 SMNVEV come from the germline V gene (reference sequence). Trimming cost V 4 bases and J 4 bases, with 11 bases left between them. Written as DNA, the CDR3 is TGTGCCAGCAGTTCCGGGCTATCGTACAATGAGCAGTTCTTC. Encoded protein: CASSSGLSYNEQFF.

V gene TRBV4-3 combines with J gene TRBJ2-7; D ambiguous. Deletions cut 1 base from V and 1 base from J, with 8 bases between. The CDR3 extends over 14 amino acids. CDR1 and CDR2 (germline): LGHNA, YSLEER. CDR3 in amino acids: CASSQVFGSYEQYF. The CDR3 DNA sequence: TGCGCCAGCAGCCAAGTCTTCGGGTCCTACGAGCAGTACTTC.

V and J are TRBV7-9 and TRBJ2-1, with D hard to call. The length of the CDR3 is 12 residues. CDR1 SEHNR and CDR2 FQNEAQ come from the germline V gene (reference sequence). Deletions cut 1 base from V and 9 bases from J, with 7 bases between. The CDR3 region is CASSLDRPEQFF. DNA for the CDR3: TGTGCCAGCAGCTTAGATCGGCCTGAGCAGTTCTTC.

Written as DNA, the CDR3 is TGCAGTGCTAGAAGAGTCGTAGGGGGCGACGAGCAGTACTTC. This translates into CSARRVVGGDEQYF. This sequence joins TRBV20-1 and TRBJ2-7, with TRBD1 identical over 7 bases. V dropped 2 bases and J dropped 5; count of bases not matched to a gene: 9. The CDR3 covers 14 residues. Germline V lookup: CDR1 DFQATT, CDR2 SNEGSKA (reference sequence).

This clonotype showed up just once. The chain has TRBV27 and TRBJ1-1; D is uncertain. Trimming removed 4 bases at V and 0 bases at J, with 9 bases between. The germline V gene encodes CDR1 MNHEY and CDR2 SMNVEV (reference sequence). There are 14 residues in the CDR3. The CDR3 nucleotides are TGTGCCAGCAGTTCACCCGACGTGAACACTGAAGCTTTCTTT. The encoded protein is CASSSPDVNTEAFF.

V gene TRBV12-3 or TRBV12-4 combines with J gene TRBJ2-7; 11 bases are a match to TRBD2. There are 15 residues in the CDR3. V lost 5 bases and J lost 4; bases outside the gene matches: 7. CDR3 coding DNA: TGTGCCAGCAGTGGTCTAGCGGGAGGTGGGTACGAGCAGTACTTC. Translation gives CASSGLAGGGYEQYF.

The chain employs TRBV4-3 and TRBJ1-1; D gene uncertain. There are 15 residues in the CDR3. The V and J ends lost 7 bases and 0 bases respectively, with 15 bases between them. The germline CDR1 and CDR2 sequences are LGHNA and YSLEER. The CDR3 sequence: CASTPGRALNTEAFF. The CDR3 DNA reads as TGCGCCAGCACCCCGGGGAGAGCCTTGAACACTGAAGCTTTCTTT.

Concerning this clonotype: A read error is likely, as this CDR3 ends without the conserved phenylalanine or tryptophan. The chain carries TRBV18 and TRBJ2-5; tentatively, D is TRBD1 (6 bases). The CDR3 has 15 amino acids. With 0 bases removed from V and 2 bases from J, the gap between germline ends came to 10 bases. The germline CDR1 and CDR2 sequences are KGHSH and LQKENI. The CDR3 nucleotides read TGTGCCAGCTCACCACCGGTAGACAGGCAAGAGACCCAGTACCTC. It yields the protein CASSPPVDRQETQYL.

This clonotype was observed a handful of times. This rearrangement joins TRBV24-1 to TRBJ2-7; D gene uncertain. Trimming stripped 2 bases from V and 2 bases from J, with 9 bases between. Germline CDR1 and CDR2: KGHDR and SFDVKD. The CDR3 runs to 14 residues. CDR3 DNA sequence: TGTGCCACCAGTGATTCGGGCCTTACCTACGAGCAGTACTTC. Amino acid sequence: CATSDSGLTYEQYF.

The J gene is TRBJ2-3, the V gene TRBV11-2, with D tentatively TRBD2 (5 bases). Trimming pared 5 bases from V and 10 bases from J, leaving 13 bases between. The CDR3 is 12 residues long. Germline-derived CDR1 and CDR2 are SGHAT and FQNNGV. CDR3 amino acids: CASSEGNSPQYF. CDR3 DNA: TGTGCCAGCAGCGAGGGTAATTCCCCGCAGTATTTT.

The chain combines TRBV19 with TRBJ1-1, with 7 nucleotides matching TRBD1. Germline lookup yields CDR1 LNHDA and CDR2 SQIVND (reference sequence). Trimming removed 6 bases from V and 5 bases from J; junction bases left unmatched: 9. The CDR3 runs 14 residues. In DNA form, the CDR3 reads TGTGCCAGTAGACCATCAGGGGGGACTACTGAAGCTTTCTTT. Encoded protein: CASRPSGGTTEAFF.